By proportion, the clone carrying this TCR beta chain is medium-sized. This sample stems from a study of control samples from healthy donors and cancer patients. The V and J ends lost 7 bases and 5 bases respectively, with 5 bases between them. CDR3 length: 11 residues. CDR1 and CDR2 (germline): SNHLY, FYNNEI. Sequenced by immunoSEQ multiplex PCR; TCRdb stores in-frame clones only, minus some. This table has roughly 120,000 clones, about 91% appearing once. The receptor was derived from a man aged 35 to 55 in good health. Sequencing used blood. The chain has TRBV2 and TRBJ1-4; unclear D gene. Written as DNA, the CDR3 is TGTGCCAGCACTCTGAATGAAAAACTGTTTTTT. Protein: CASTLNEKLFF.